The rows below give T cell receptor beta chains drawn from one sample of a study of glioma-infiltrating T cells. Using its own MiXCR run on the multiplex PCR reads, TCRdb lists one record per CDR3 protein. The data hold approximately 120,000 distinct CDR3 sequences, with roughly 24% observed a single time. Material: glioma tissue, nonneoplastic brain tissue, or PBMCs (not recorded which). These receptors were collected from a human donor with low-grade glioma or glioblastoma, undergoing nonglioma brain surgery, or in good health (not recorded which). CDR3s include the opening cysteine and the closing phenylalanine or tryptophan. A D gene is named only where the DNA matches it firmly. Clone size is stated in some rows and not others, as once, few, many or a class when expanded.

abundance | d_gene | j_gene | v_gene | CDR3nt | CDR3aa
many | - | TRBJ2-7 | TRBV27 | TGTGCCAGCAGTTACGCCAGTTCCTACGAGCAGTACTTC | CASSYASSYEQYF
many | - | TRBJ2-6 | TRBV20-1 | TGCAGTGCTACCAGCAGGGTGGCTGGGGCCAACGTCCTGACTTTC | CSATSRVAGANVLTF
many | TRBD2 | TRBJ2-2 | TRBV3-1 | TGTGCCAGCAGCCGGGGACTAGCGGCGAACACCGGGGAGCTGTTTTTT | CASSRGLAANTGELFF
few | - | TRBJ1-1 | TRBV3-1 | TGTGCCAGCAGCCACGTAGCGAACACTGAAGCTTTCTTT | CASSHVANTEAFF
many | - | TRBJ2-3 | TRBV27 | TGTGCCAGCAGTTTCGAATATGCGAGAGATACGCAGTATTTT | CASSFEYARDTQYF
many | TRBD2 | TRBJ2-5 | TRBV25-1 | TGTGCCAGCAGTCCTTCGGGACTAGCGGGAGAAGAGACCCAGTACTTC | CASSPSGLAGEETQYF
many | - | TRBJ1-2 | TRBV10-3 | TGTGCCATCAGTGAGGACAGGCAATATGGCTACACCTTC | CAISEDRQYGYTF
once | - | TRBJ2-7 | TRBV10-3 | TGTGCCATCGGGATACGGAGAGACGAGCAGTACTTC | CAIGIRRDEQYF
many | TRBD1 | TRBJ2-7 | TRBV28 | TGTGCCAGCAGATCCCCAGGGGGAATCGACGAGCAGTACTTC | CASRSPGGIDEQYF
many | - | TRBJ2-5 | TRBV18 | TGTGCCAGCTCATTTAACTACCAAGAGACCCAGTACTTC | CASSFNYQETQYF
few | TRBD2 | TRBJ2-3 | TRBV5-1 | TGCGCCAGCCGCCAGACTAGCGGCGTCATATCAGATACGCAGTATTTT | CASRQTSGVISDTQYF
few | - | TRBJ2-7 | TRBV4-1 | TGCGCCAGCAGCCAATCCAATGGGGCCCTCGTCTACGAGCAGTACTTC | CASSQSNGALVYEQYF
many | - | TRBJ1-1 | TRBV5-4 | TGTGCCAGCAGCTCGGCGACCAGGAACACTGAAGCTTTCTTT | CASSSATRNTEAFF
many | - | TRBJ2-3 | TRBV6-1 | TGTGCCAGCTCGCGGGCCTCTTTAGATACGCAGTATTTT | CASSRASLDTQYF
many | TRBD2 | TRBJ2-7 | TRBV7-8 | TGTGCCAGCAGCTTCGGGGGTCTAGCGGGAGTTTTGTACGAGCAGTACTTC | CASSFGGLAGVLYEQYF
few | - | TRBJ2-7 | TRBV19 | TGTGCCAGTAGTATCGTCGGGACCTACGAGCAGTACTTC | CASSIVGTYEQYF
many | TRBD1 | TRBJ1-5 | TRBV25-1 | TGTGCCAGCAGTGCCCTTGGGACAGATGATCAGCCCCAGCATTTT | CASSALGTDDQPQHF
many | - | TRBJ1-2 | TRBV7-2 | TGTGCCAGCAGCTGGTTCCGGGACACCGCTGTTTCGGGTGGCTACACCTTC | CASSWFRDTAVSGGYTF
few | TRBD1 | TRBJ1-6 | TRBV10-3 | TGTGCCATCGGACCCTCCGAGGGACAGGGGGATTCACCCCTCCACTTT | CAIGPSEGQGDSPLHF
few | - | TRBJ1-1 | TRBV5-8 | TGTGCCAGCAGCTTGGAAGGGGTAATGAACACTGAAGCTTTCTTT | CASSLEGVMNTEAFF
many | - | TRBJ1-1 | TRBV7-9 | TGTGCCAGCAGCTTAGTGGGGCTAGACGCTGAAGCTTTCTTT | CASSLVGLDAEAFF
many | - | TRBJ2-7 | TRBV11-2 | TGTGCCAGCAGCTCCGGACAGCCCAATACCCACTTC | CASSSGQPNTHF
many | - | TRBJ1-1 | TRBV6-4 | TGTGCCAGCAGTGACTCCCCCGGGGGCGGCACTGAAGCTTTCTTT | CASSDSPGGGTEAFF
many | - | TRBJ2-1 | TRBV7-9 | TGTGCCAGCACTCCCCGACGCCTCGGCAATGAGCAGTTCTTC | CASTPRRLGNEQFF
- | - | TRBJ1-2 | TRBV7-9 | TGTGCCAGCAGCTTAGGTGGGGGCGACTATGGCTACACCTTC | CASSLGGGDYGYTF
many | - | TRBJ2-1 | TRBV3-1 | TGTGCCAGCAGCCAAGCCACTACCGTTGGGGCCTCCTACAATGAGCAGTTCTTC | CASSQATTVGASYNEQFF
many | - | TRBJ2-7 | TRBV11-2 | TGTGCCAGCAGACTAATGAATAACGGTGACGAGCAGTACTTC | CASRLMNNGDEQYF
many | TRBD2 | TRBJ2-1 | TRBV4-3 | TGCGCCAGCAGCCAGGGACTACTCCTCAATGAGCAGTTCTTC | CASSQGLLLNEQFF
many | - | TRBJ1-2 | TRBV4-1 | TGCGCCAGCAGCCAAGCCAGACAGGATTTCCACTATGGCTACACCTTC | CASSQARQDFHYGYTF
- | - | TRBJ1-1 | TRBV2 | TGTGCCAGCAGTACTCGGTGGACCGAAGCTTTCTTT | CASSTRWTEAFF
few | - | TRBJ2-5 | TRBV4-1 | TGCGCCAGCAGCAAAGGTGAAGGGAACCGTCAAGAGACCCAGTACTTC | CASSKGEGNRQETQYF
many | - | TRBJ1-1 | TRBV20-1 | TGCAGTGCTCGTCGGGGGGAAACTGAAGCTTTCTTT | CSARRGETEAFF
many | TRBD2 | TRBJ2-7 | TRBV20-1 | TGCAGTGCTAGAGAGTACACTAGCGGGAGCCCAGGGCACTTC | CSAREYTSGSPGHF
many | - | TRBJ1-1 | TRBV19 | TGTGCCAGTAAAAGGGGGGTGAACACTGAAGCTTTCTTT | CASKRGVNTEAFF
many | TRBD1 | TRBJ1-5 | TRBV14 | TGTGCCAGCATCACAGGTCGGGGACAGGTGCTCAATCAGCCCCAGCATTTT | CASITGRGQVLNQPQHF
many | TRBD2 | TRBJ2-1 | TRBV20-1 | TGCAGTGCCCCCGTCGCTAGCGGGAGTAACAATGAGCAGTTCTTC | CSAPVASGSNNEQFF
many | - | TRBJ2-1 | TRBV20-1 | TGCAGTGCTAGCACAGGGGAGGTTCGGTTCTTC | CSASTGEVRFF
few | - | TRBJ2-2 | TRBV14 | TGTGCCAGCAGCCAAGTTGGCAGGGAAGATCTAGCCGGGGAGCTGTTTTTT | CASSQVGREDLAGELFF
- | - | TRBJ1-4 | TRBV3-1 | TGTGCCAGCAGCTTCCAGGGAAACAATGAAAGACTGTTTTTT | CASSFQGNNERLFF
few | - | TRBJ2-5 | TRBV7-9 | TGTGCCAGCAGCCCCCGGGCATCCTGGGGGGAGTACCAAGAGACCCAGTACTTC | CASSPRASWGEYQETQYF
many | - | TRBJ2-7 | TRBV15 | TGTGCCACCAGCAGGGACCGCGAGTACGAGCAGTACTTC | CATSRDREYEQYF
- | - | TRBJ2-4 | TRBV12-3/TRBV12-4 | TGTGCCAGCAGTGTAGGGTGGGGAGACATTCAGTACTTC | CASSVGWGDIQYF
few | - | TRBJ2-3 | TRBV12-3/TRBV12-4 | TGTGCCAGCAGTTTCATTACCGCAGGGGATACGCAGTATTTT | CASSFITAGDTQYF
- | TRBD2 | TRBJ2-3 | TRBV30 | TGTGCCTGGAGTCTACTAGCGGATTCGCAGTATTTT | CAWSLLADSQYF
many | TRBD1 | TRBJ2-7 | TRBV6-1 | TGTGCCAGCACTACGGGACAGGGGGCATTATACGAGCAGTACTTC | CASTTGQGALYEQYF
many | - | TRBJ2-1 | TRBV2 | TGTGCCAGCAGGTCACTAGTGTACAATGAGCAGTTCTTC | CASRSLVYNEQFF
- | - | TRBJ2-5 | TRBV5-1 | TGCGCCAGCAGCTTGATTGGGACCCAGACCCAGTACTTC | CASSLIGTQTQYF
many | - | TRBJ2-5 | TRBV20-1 | TGCAGTGCCCGGCCGGGGCACCAAGAGACCCAGTACTTC | CSARPGHQETQYF
many | - | TRBJ1-1 | TRBV6-1 | TGTGCCAGCAGCTACTGGGGAGGAGTTGGGGGGACTGAAGCTTTCTTT | CASSYWGGVGGTEAFF
many | TRBD1 | TRBJ2-5 | TRBV11-1 | TGTGCCAGCAGCTTAGCCTGGACAGGGAGAGCGATCCAAGAGACCCAGTACTTC | CASSLAWTGRAIQETQYF
- | - | TRBJ2-6 | TRBV29-1 | TGCAGCGTTGAAGGCTCTGGGGCCAACGTCCTGACTTTC | CSVEGSGANVLTF